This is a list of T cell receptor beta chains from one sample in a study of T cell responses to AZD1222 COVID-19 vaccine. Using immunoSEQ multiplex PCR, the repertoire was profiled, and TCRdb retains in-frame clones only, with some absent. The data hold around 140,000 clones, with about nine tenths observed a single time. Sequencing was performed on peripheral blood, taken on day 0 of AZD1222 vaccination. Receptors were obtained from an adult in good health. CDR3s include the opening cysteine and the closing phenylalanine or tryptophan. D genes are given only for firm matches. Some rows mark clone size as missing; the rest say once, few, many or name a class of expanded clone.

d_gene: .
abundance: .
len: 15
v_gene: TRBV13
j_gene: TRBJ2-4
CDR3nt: TGTGCCAGCAGCTCCGGGGGGCGCGGCAAAAACATTCAGTACTTC
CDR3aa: CASSSGGRGKNIQYF

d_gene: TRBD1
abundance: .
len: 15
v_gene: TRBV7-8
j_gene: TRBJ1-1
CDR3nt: TGTGCCAGCAGCTTAGTGGGACAGGGCTACACTGAAGCTTTCTTT
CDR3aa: CASSLVGQGYTEAFF

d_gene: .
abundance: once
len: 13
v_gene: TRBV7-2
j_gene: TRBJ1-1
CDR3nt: TGTGCCAGCAGCTTTACAACGAACACTGAAGCTTTCTTT
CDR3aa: CASSFTTNTEAFF

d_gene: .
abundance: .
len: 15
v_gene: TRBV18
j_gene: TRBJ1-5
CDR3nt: TGTGCCAGCTCACCCCCAGGGGCAGGGGATCAGCCCCAGCATTTT
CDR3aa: CASSPPGAGDQPQHF

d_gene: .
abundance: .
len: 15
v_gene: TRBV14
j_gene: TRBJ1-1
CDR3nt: TGTGCCAGCAGCCAAACTGCTTGGGGGAACACTGAAGCTTTCTTT
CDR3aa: CASSQTAWGNTEAFF

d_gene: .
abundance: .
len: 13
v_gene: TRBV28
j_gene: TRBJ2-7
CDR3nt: TGTGCCAGCAGCCCTGGGACACCCAGGGAGCAGTACTTC
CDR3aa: CASSPGTPREQYF

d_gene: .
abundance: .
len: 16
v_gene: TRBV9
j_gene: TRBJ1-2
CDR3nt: TGTGCCAGCGGCCCGCGGGGGGGTTCCCATAACTATGGCTACACCTTC
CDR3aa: CASGPRGGSHNYGYTF

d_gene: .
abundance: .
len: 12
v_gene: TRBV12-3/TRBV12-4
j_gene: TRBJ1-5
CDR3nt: TGTGCCAGCAGTTTAGATAATCAGCCCCAGCATTTT
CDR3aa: CASSLDNQPQHF

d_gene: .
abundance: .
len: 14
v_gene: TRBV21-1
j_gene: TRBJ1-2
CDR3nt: TGTGCCAGCAGCAAAGGGGGAACCTACTATGGCTACACCTTC
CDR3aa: CASSKGGTYYGYTF

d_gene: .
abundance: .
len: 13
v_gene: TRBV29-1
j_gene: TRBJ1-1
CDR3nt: TGCAGCGTTGATAGTTTGTCGGGGTTTGTAGCTTTCTTT
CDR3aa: CSVDSLSGFVAFF

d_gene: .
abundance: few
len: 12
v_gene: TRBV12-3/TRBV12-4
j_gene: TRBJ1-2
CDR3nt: TGTGCCAGCAGCCGGACCGGAGATGGCTACACCTTC
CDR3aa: CASSRTGDGYTF

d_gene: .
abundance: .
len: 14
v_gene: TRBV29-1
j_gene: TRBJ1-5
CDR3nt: TGCAGCGTTCAAGACAGGAATGGAGTTAAGCCCCAGCATTTT
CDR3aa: CSVQDRNGVKPQHF

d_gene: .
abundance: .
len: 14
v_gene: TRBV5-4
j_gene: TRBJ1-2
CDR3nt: TGTGCCAGCAGCTCCGTCAGGGCGGACTATGGCTACACCTTC
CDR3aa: CASSSVRADYGYTF

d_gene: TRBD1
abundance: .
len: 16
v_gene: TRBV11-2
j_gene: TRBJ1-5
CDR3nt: TGTGCCAGCAGCTTGGGGACAGGGGTTTTAAATCAGCCCCAGCATTTT
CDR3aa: CASSLGTGVLNQPQHF

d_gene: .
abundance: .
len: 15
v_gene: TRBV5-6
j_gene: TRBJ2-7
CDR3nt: TGTGCCAGCAGCCGGATCTCTGTGACCCTAAGCGAGCAGTACTTC
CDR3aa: CASSRISVTLSEQYF

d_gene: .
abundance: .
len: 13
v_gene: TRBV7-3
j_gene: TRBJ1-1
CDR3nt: TGTGCCAGCAGCCCGGGGGTTGGCACTGAAGCTTTCTTT
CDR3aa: CASSPGVGTEAFF

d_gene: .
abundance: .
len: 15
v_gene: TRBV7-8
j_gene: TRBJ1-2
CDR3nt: TGTGCCAGCAGCTTACAAGCACAGGGCCAGGGTGGCTACACCTTC
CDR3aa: CASSLQAQGQGGYTF

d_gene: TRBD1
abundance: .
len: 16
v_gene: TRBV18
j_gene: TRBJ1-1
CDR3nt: TGTGCCAGCTCACCAGGGGACAGGGCGGGTTATCCTGAAGCTTTCTTT
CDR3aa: CASSPGDRAGYPEAFF

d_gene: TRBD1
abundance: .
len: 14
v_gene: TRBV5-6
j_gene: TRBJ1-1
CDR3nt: TGTGCCAGCAGCCCCGGGACAGGGGATACTGAAGCTTTCTTT
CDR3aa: CASSPGTGDTEAFF

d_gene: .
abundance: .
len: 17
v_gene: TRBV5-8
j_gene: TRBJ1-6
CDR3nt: TGTGCCAGCACCTTCTTGGACGGGGAGTTAATGAATTCACCCCTCCACTTT
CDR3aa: CASTFLDGELMNSPLHF

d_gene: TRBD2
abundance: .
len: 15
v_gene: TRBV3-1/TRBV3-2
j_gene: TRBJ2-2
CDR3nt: TGTGCCAGCAGCCTTGCGGGGGGCGGAACCGGGGAGCTGTTTTTT
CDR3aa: CASSLAGGGTGELFF

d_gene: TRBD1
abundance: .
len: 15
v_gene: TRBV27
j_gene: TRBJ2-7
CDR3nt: TGTGCCAGCAGCCCTGCCGGGACAGGGGTCTACGAGCAGTACTTC
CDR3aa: CASSPAGTGVYEQYF

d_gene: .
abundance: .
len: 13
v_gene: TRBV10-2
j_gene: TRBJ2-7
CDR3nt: TGCGCCACCGGACAGCTCCTACCCTACGAGCAGTACTTC
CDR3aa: CATGQLLPYEQYF

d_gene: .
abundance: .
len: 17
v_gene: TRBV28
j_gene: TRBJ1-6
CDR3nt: TGTGCCAGCAATGGGGACGGGAAGAGCTCCTATAATTCACCCCTCCACTTT
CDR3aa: CASNGDGKSSYNSPLHF

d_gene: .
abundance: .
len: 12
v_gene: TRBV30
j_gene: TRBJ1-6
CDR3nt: TGTGCCTGGAGGGTGAATAATTCACCCCTCCACTTT
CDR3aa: CAWRVNNSPLHF

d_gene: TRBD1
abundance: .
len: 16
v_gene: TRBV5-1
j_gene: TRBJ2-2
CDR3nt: TGCGCCAGCAGCTCGGGGGACAGGGCGAACACCGGGGAGCTGTTTTTT
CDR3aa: CASSSGDRANTGELFF

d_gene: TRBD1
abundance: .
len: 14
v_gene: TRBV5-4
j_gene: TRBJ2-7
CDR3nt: TGTGCCAGCAGCCCGACAGGGGGCGGATACGAGCAGTACTTC
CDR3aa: CASSPTGGGYEQYF

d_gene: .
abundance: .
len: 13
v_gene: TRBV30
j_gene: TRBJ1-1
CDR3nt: TGTGCCTGGAAATTCCGAGGGGACACTGAAGCTTTCTTT
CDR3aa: CAWKFRGDTEAFF

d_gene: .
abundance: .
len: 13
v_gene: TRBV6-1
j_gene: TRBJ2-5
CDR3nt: TGTGCCAGCAGTGAAGTTCAGGGGGGGACCCAGTACTTC
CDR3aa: CASSEVQGGTQYF

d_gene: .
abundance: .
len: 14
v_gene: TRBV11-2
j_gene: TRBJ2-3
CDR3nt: TGTGCCTCCCGAAAGCGGATGCTGGTGGATACGCAGTATTTT
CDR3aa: CASRKRMLVDTQYF

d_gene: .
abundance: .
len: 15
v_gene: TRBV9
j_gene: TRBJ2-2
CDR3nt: TGTGCCAGCAGCATCTACGCGTTAAACACCGGGGAGCTGTTTTTT
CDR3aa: CASSIYALNTGELFF

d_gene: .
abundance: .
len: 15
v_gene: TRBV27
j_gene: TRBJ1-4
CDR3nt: TGTGCCAGCACTCAGGGAGGGGGAGCTAATGAAAAACTGTTTTTT
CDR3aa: CASTQGGGANEKLFF

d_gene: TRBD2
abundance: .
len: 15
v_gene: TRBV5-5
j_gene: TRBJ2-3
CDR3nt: TGTGCCAGCAGCTTGGCGACTAGCGGAACAGATACGCAGTATTTT
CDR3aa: CASSLATSGTDTQYF

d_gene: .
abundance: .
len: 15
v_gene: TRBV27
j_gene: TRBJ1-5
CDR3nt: TGTGCCAGCAGCCCTCAACAGGGTTTCAGTCAGCCCCAGCATTTT
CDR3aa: CASSPQQGFSQPQHF

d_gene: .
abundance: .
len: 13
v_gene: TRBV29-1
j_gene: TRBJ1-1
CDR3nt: TGCAGCGTACAGGGAGGGGCCCACACTGAAGCTTTCTTT
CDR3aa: CSVQGGAHTEAFF

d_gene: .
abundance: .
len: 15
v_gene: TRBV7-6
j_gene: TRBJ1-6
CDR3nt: TGTGCCAGCAGCTTACAGGGGAATTATAATTCACCCCTCCACTTT
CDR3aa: CASSLQGNYNSPLHF

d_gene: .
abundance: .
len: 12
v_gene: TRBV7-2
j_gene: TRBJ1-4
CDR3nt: TGTGCCATCAGGGGTCTAAATGAAAAACTGTTTTTT
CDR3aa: CAIRGLNEKLFF

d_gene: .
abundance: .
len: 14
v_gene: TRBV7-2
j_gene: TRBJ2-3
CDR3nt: TGTGCCAGCAGCTCCCGTTACCGCACAGATACGCAGTATTTT
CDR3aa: CASSSRYRTDTQYF

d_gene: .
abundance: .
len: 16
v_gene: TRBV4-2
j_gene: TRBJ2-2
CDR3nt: TGTGCCAGCAGCCTAGAGGGTACGGAGTCCACCGGGGAGCTGTTTTTT
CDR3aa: CASSLEGTESTGELFF

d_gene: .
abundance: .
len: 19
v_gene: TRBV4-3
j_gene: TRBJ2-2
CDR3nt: TGCGCCAGCAGCCAAGTGCAGGACTTTCCAGGGCCTTCGACCGGGGAGCTGTTTTTT
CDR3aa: CASSQVQDFPGPSTGELFF

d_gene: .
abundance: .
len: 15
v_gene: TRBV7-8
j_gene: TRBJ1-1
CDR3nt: TGTGCCAGCAGCTACGATACGGGGGTTAACACTGAAGCTTTCTTT
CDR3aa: CASSYDTGVNTEAFF

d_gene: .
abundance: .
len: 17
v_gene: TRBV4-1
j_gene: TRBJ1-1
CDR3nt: TGCGCCAGCAGCCAAGATGGCCAGGTAGCAGTGGGAACTGAAGCTTTCTTT
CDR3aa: CASSQDGQVAVGTEAFF

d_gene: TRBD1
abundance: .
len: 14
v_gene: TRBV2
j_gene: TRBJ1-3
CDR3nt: TGTGCCAGCAGTGAGGACAGGGTAGGAAACACCATATATTTT
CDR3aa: CASSEDRVGNTIYF

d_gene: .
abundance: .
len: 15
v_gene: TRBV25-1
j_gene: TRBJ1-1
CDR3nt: TGTGCCAGCAGTGAATATGGAGGGCTCAACACTGAAGCTTTCTTT
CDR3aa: CASSEYGGLNTEAFF

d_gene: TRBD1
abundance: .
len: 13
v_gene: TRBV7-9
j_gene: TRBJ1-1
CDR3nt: TGTGCCAGCAGCCTCATGGACAGGGGGGAAGCTTTCTTT
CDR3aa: CASSLMDRGEAFF

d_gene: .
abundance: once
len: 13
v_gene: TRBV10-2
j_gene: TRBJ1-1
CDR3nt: TGCGCCACCAATCTGGACAGAAACACTGAAGCTTTCTTT
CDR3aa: CATNLDRNTEAFF

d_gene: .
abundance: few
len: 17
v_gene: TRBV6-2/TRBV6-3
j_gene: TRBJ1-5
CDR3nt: TGTGCCAGCAGTTACAACCAGGGGATGGGACTTACTCAGCCCCAGCATTTT
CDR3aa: CASSYNQGMGLTQPQHF

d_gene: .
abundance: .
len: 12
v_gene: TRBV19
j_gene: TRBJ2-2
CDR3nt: TGTGCCAGTAGTATTTATCCCGGGGAGCTGTTTTTT
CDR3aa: CASSIYPGELFF

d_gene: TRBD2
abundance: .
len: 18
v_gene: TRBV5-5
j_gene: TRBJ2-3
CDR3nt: TGTGCCAGCAGCACACTAGCGGGGGGCCTGTCTCTCACAGATACGCAGTATTTT
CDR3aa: CASSTLAGGLSLTDTQYF

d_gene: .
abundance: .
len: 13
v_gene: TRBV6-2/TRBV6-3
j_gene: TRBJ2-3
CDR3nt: TGTGCCAGCAGTTTCTCTACTCCGGATACGCAGTATTTT
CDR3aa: CASSFSTPDTQYF

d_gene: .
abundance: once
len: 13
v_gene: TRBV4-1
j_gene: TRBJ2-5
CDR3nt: TGCGCCAGCAGCTCAGCGCGACAAGAGACCCAGTACTTC
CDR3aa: CASSSARQETQYF

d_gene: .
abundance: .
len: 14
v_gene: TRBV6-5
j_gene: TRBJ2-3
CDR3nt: TGTGCCAGTGACAGACAGGAGGGATATTATACGCAGTATTTT
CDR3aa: CASDRQEGYYTQYF

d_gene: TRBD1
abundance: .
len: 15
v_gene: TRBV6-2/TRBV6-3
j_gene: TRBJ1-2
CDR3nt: TGTGCCAGCAGTTCCCGGGACAGGGACTGGTACGGCTACACCTTC
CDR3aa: CASSSRDRDWYGYTF

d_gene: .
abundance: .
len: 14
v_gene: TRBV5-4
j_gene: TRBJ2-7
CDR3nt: TGTGCCAGCAGCTTACTACAGGGACCATACGAGCAGTACTTC
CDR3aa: CASSLLQGPYEQYF

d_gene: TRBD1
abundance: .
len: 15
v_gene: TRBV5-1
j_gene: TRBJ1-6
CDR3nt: TGCGCCAGCAGCACCGGTGGACAGGGGGAATCACCCCTCCACTTT
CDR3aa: CASSTGGQGESPLHF

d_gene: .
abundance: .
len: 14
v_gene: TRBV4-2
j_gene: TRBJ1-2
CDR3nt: TGTGCCAGCAGCCTCCGGGGGGGCGAGTATGGCTACACCTTC
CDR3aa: CASSLRGGEYGYTF

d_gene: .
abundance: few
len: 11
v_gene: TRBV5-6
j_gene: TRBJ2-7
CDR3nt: TGTGCCAGCAGCCGACAATACGAGCAGTACTTC
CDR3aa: CASSRQYEQYF

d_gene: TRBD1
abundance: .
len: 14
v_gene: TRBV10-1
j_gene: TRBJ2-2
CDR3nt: TGCGCCAGCGGTCCCGGGACAGGGAACGGGGAGCTGTTTTTT
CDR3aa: CASGPGTGNGELFF

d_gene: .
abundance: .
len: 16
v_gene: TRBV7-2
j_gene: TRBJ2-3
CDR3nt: TGTGCCAGCAGCTTAGCCCGGGACTGGGGGACAGATACGCAGTATTTT
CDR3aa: CASSLARDWGTDTQYF

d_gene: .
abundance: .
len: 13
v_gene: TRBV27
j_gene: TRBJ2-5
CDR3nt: TGTGCCAGCAGGACAGCGGGTTTGGAGACCCAGTACTTC
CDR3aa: CASRTAGLETQYF